This paragraph reports one T cell receptor beta chain. Its antigen remains unidentified. The data were obtained in a study of CD4+ T cells in melanoma. Regarding the study as a whole: Diverse differentiation states were reported for melanoma neoantigen-specific CD4+ T cells.

Clones were sequenced by immunoSEQ multiplex PCR, and TCRdb holds only the in-frame ones, with some missing. The sample has approximately 12,000 clones; less than 75% are singletons. V was cut by 1 base and J by 1 base, with 5 bases left in between. In germline, CDR1 is SGHRS, CDR2 YFSETQ. The CDR3 has 14 residues. Sequencing was performed on cells from a culture (not recorded whether cultured in vitro). The TCR comes from a human donor with melanoma. The J gene is TRBJ2-2, the V gene TRBV5-1, with no clear D. CDR3 sequence (DNA): TGCGCCAGCAGCTTGCCCGGGAACACCGGGGAGCTGTTTTTT. Its protein is CASSLPGNTGELFF.